Presented here are 19 T cell receptor beta chains from one specimen sequenced in a study of blood T cells in healthy people across ages. It was with a sample-barcoded 5' primer and a J-beta primer mix that a second PCR of about 7 to 12 cycles was run. MiXCR, applied by TCRdb to the 5' RACE reads, yields one record per CDR3 protein. The sample shows more than 1,000,000 distinct CDR3 sequences, less than 25% of them seen only once. The data were also submitted as part of a second study, on T cells of mothers and their children.

The sequenced sample was blood. The receptors stem from a girl aged 2 to 9 in good health.

The chain carries TRBV20-1 and TRBJ1-1; 7 bases are a match to TRBD1. The germline CDR1 and CDR2 sequences are DFQATT and SNEGSKA (reference sequence). This CDR3 is built from 14 residues. V lost 6 bases, J lost 1 base, and 8 bases stayed unmatched. CDR3 DNA sequence: TGCAGTGCACCAGACAGGGTAACGAACACTGAAGCTTTCTTT. Translating it yields CSAPDRVTNTEAFF.

The chain links TRBV7-9 to TRBJ1-1; maybe TRBD1 (6 bases). Germline V gene data show CDR1 as SEHNR and CDR2 as FQNEAQ (reference sequence). The CDR3 extends over 15 amino acids. Trimming took off 2 bases at V and 4 bases at J, with 14 bases between the two ends. CDR3 region: CASSLSRGGGTEAFF. CDR3 DNA sequence: TGTGCCAGCAGCTTAAGTAGAGGGGGAGGCACTGAAGCTTTCTTT.

The rearrangement links TRBV29-1 to TRBJ2-7; D possibly matches TRBD1 or TRBD2 (5 bases each). Trimming left V 8 bases short and J 0 bases short, with 17 bases between. The CDR3 totals 14 residues. The germline V gene encodes CDR1 SQVTM and CDR2 ANQGSEA. The CDR3 bases are TGCAGCACTTGGGGGACCAGCGGCTCCTACGAGCAGTACTTC. Residues: CSTWGTSGSYEQYF.

The chain uses TRBV4-3 and TRBJ1-2, with D uncertain. The CDR3 loop spans 14 amino acids. Germline values: CDR1 LGHNA, CDR2 YSLEER. Deletions cut 0 bases from V and 4 bases from J, with 9 bases between. CDR3 bases: TGCGCCAGCAGCCAAGAAAAAGAGTTCTATGGCTACACCTTC. Protein sequence: CASSQEKEFYGYTF.

The chain is built from TRBV21-1 and TRBJ2-6; the table's D call, TRBD1, has no DNA check behind it. TRBV21-1 is given as a pseudogene. This CDR3 is 19 amino acids long. The CDR3, as DNA: TGTGCCAGCAGGAGTTCACCCAGACAGGACCACTCTGGGGCCAACGTCCTGACTTTC. This translates into CASRSSPRQDHSGANVLTF.

This clonotype was counted a few times. V is TRBV29-1 and J is TRBJ2-7; 12 bases agree with TRBD2. The closer fit of TRBJ2-1 to the DNA end suggests the J call may be wrong. This CDR3 comprises 15 residues. The germline V gene encodes CDR1 SQVTM and CDR2 ANQGSEA. Here the CDR3 DNA reads TGCAGCGTTGATCGTACTAGCGGGGGGACCAATGAGCAGTTCTTC. Its protein is CSVDRTSGGTNEQFF.

The sample holds a few counts of this clonotype. The rearrangement links TRBV24-1 to TRBJ2-5, with 14 bases identical to TRBD2. The CDR3 loop spans 14 amino acids. V lost 9 bases to trimming and J lost 4 bases; unmatched junction nucleotides: 3. The V gene's germline CDR1 is KGHDR and CDR2 SFDVKD. CDR3 nucleotides: TGTGCCACCGGGACTAGCGGGAGCGGAGAGACCCAGTACTTC. Protein product: CATGTSGSGETQYF.

The gene calls are TRBV28 and TRBJ2-1; 10 bases align to TRBD2. The CDR3 length is 15 residues. Germline V gene sequence: CDR1 MDHEN, CDR2 SYDVKM. V lost 6 bases to trimming and J lost 7 bases; unmatched junction nucleotides: 9. The CDR3 DNA sequence: TGTGCCAGCAGGCGGAGCCCGGGACTAGCGAATGAGCAGTTCTTC. As protein: CASRRSPGLANEQFF.

The chain joins TRBV10-3 to TRBJ2-1; no clear D. The CDR3 is 13 amino acids. V dropped 3 bases and J dropped 6 bases, with 9 bases sitting between them. The germline V gene encodes CDR1 ENHRY and CDR2 SYGVKD. In DNA form, the CDR3 reads TGTGCCATCAGTGAAGACTCTTTCAATGAGCAGTTCTTC. Its protein is CAISEDSFNEQFF.

This clonotype was seen only a few times. V usage is TRBV28 and J usage is TRBJ2-5; D possibly corresponds to TRBD1 (7 bases). The V gene lost 8 bases and the J gene lost 2 bases, with 18 bases spanning the gap. This CDR3 has 15 amino acids. CDR1 is MDHEN and CDR2 is SYDVKM in the germline V gene. The CDR3 here is CASGGTAGPQETQYF. CDR3 DNA sequence: TGTGCCAGCGGGGGGACAGCGGGCCCGCAAGAGACCCAGTACTTC.

This clonotype occurred a few times. The V and J genes are TRBV6-1 and TRBJ2-7; 9 bases match TRBD1. Germline CDR1 and CDR2: MNHNS and SASEGT. The CDR3 extends over 14 amino acids. The junction had 7 bases not matched to a gene; V was cut back by 5 bases and J by 5 bases. CDR3 DNA sequence: TGTGCCAGCAGTTCCTTCACAGGGGGCGACGAGCAGTACTTC. This codes for CASSSFTGGDEQYF.

As regards this clonotype: One junction end does not reproduce the germline sequence, and a read error may be involved. The chain has TRBV25-1 and TRBJ1-1; D gene unclear. The CDR3 has 13 residues. From germline, CDR1 is MGHDK and CDR2 SYGVNS. Here the CDR3 reads CATTDGRSTEAFF. The CDR3 DNA reads as TGTGCCACCACGGACGGGAGGAGTACTGAAGCCTTCTTT. Complete variable domain (other parts from reference TRBV25-1 and TRBJ1-1): EADIYQTPRYLVIGTGKKITLECSQTMGHDKMYWYQQDPGMELHLIHYSYGVNSTEKGDLSSESTVSRIRTEHFPLTLESARPSHTSQYLCATTDGRSTEAFFGQGTRLTVV.

A few counts support this clonotype. The chain carries TRBV5-1 and TRBJ2-3, with D uncertain. CDR3 size: 14 residues. Germline CDR1 is SGHRS and CDR2 is YFSETQ. Deletions cut 4 bases from V and 7 bases from J, with 16 bases between. The DNA for the CDR3 is TGCGCCAGCAGCCCCCTCGTCAGGAGAAATACGCAGTATTTT. Protein: CASSPLVRRNTQYF.

The chain joins TRBV6-5 to TRBJ2-5, with D possibly matching TRBD2 (6 bases). The V end lost 1 base, the J end lost 1 base, and 10 bases lay between the germline ends. The CDR3 is made up of 15 amino acids. Germline V gives CDR1 MNHEY, CDR2 SVGAGI. The CDR3, as DNA: TGTGCCAGCAGTTACTTTCGGGGGTCCCAAGAGACCCAGTACTTC. As protein: CASSYFRGSQETQYF.

This chain joins TRBV18 and TRBJ2-5; the D call may be TRBD1 or TRBD2 (5 bases each). Germline V CDR1 and CDR2: KGHSH, LQKENI. Trimming removed 0 bases at V and 5 bases at J, with 13 bases between. This CDR3 is built from 15 residues. The CDR3: CASSPPPEGEETQYF. In DNA form, the CDR3 reads TGTGCCAGCTCACCACCCCCTGAAGGGGAGGAGACCCAGTACTTC.

This rearrangement joins TRBV20-1 to TRBJ2-1; D possibly uses TRBD1 or TRBD2 (6 bases each). CDR3 length equals 19 residues. The germline CDR1 and CDR2 sequences are DFQATT and SNEGSKA (reference sequence). V lost 1 base and J 2 bases, leaving 24 bases between the germline ends. CDR3 DNA sequence: TGCAGTGCTAGAGCCGCGGGGATCGCACAGGGTACCCCCTACAATGAGCAGTTCTTC. Amino acid sequence: CSARAAGIAQGTPYNEQFF.

V usage is TRBV29-1 and J usage is TRBJ2-7, with 8 nucleotides matching TRBD2. CDR1 and CDR2 from the germline V gene are SQVTM and ANQGSEA. This CDR3 spans 14 amino acids. V gave up 3 bases and J gave up 6 bases; unmatched junction bases: 10. The CDR3 DNA sequence: TGCAGCGTTGATTCAGCGGGGGCCACGGGCGAGCAGTACTTC. The encoded protein is CSVDSAGATGEQYF.

CDR3 residues: CASSQSGGYEQYF. The CDR3 DNA reads as TGTGCCAGCAGCCAATCGGGAGGGTACGAGCAGTACTTC. This rearrangement joins TRBV16 to TRBJ2-5, with 7 bases identical to TRBD2. The J call is in doubt because the DNA end fits TRBJ2-7 better. CDR3 length: 13 residues. Germline values: CDR1 KGHSY, CDR2 FQNENV.

This clonotype has just a few counts. V and J are TRBV13 and TRBJ1-5, with D uncertain. CDR1 is PRHDT and CDR2 is FYEKMQ in the germline V gene (reference sequence). The CDR3 sequence is 12 residues long. Trimming took off 5 bases at V and 1 base at J, with 3 bases between the two ends. The CDR3 spells CASSASNQPQHF. The CDR3 DNA sequence: TGTGCCAGCAGCGCGAGCAATCAGCCCCAGCATTTT.